This is a list of T cell receptor beta chains from one sample in a study of shared clonotypes between healthy human individuals. Profiling relied on immunoSEQ multiplex PCR, and the TCRdb table lists in-frame clones only, not all of them. The sample comprises about 120,000 clones, roughly two thirds of which are singletons, and roughly a quarter rests with the top ten. Specimen: memory CD8+ T cells sorted from blood. The receptors stem from a young woman in good health. Each CDR3 is given with its conserved first and last residue. The order of the fields is J gene, D gene, V gene, clone size, CDR3 protein, CDR3 DNA. D genes are given only for firm matches. Part of the rows lack a size; the others show once, few, many or a class for expanded clones.

TRBJ1-4 - TRBV15 medium-sized CATSYREEEKLFF TGTGCCACCTCCTACAGGGAGGAAGAAAAACTGTTTTTT
TRBJ2-6 TRBD1 TRBV4-2 - CASSQDRVLSGANVLTF TGTGCCAGCAGCCAGGACAGGGTTTTAAGTGGGGCCAACGTCCTGACTTTC
TRBJ2-5 TRBD1 TRBV5-1 few CASSSGQGFGETQYF TGCGCCAGCAGCTCGGGACAGGGTTTTGGAGAGACCCAGTACTTC
TRBJ2-7 TRBD2 TRBV7-9 - CASSLATLAGGDEQYF TGTGCCAGCAGCTTAGCGACTCTAGCGGGAGGCGACGAGCAGTACTTC
TRBJ2-1 - TRBV28 - CASSPSQNYNEQFF TGTGCCAGCAGTCCTAGTCAGAACTACAATGAGCAGTTCTTC
TRBJ2-1 TRBD2 TRBV14 - CASSQGTSGSQFITSFF TGTGCCAGCAGCCAAGGAACCAGCGGGAGCCAATTTATAACCTCGTTCTTC
TRBJ1-2 - TRBV5-1 many CASSLERFYDGYTF TGCGCCAGCAGCTTGGAGAGGTTCTACGATGGCTACACCTTC
TRBJ2-1 TRBD2 TRBV4-1 - CASSRLLAPSYNEQFF TGCGCCAGCAGCCGATTACTAGCGCCATCCTACAATGAGCAGTTCTTC
TRBJ1-1 TRBD1 TRBV7-9 few CASIMTGLGNTEAFF TGTGCCAGCATCATGACAGGGCTAGGGAACACTGAAGCTTTCTTT
TRBJ1-3 - TRBV4-1 once CASSPVSGNTIYF TGCGCCAGCAGCCCGGTATCTGGAAACACCATATATTTT
TRBJ2-5 TRBD2 TRBV7-6 - CASSLASGSRGETQYF TGTGCCAGCAGCTTAGCTAGCGGGAGTAGGGGGGAGACCCAGTACTTC
TRBJ2-7 - TRBV28 - CACGTVDRDYEQYF TGTGCCTGCGGGACAGTCGATAGAGACTACGAGCAGTACTTC
TRBJ1-3 - TRBV25-1 many CASSESTGNTIYF TGTGCCAGCAGTGAGAGTACTGGAAACACCATATATTTT
TRBJ2-7 - TRBV7-2 - CASSIQGGETYEQYF TGTGCCAGCAGCATTCAAGGAGGGGAAACCTACGAGCAGTACTTC
TRBJ2-2 - TRBV18 - CASTGTNTGELFF TGTGCCAGCACCGGGACTAACACCGGGGAGCTGTTTTTT
TRBJ2-3 - TRBV29-1 - CSVAGLSTDTQYF TGCAGCGTGGCGGGACTTAGCACAGATACGCAGTATTTT
TRBJ1-2 TRBD1 TRBV12-5 - CASGTGAYRRGYTF TGTGCTAGTGGTACAGGGGCGTATCGGAGAGGTTACACCTTC
TRBJ1-2 - TRBV7-2 - CASSPNSGNYGYTF TGTGCCAGCAGCCCCAACTCAGGGAACTATGGCTACACCTTC
TRBJ2-5 TRBD2 TRBV10-3 - CAIRASGPQETQYF TGTGCCATCAGAGCTAGCGGGCCCCAAGAGACCCAGTACTTC
TRBJ1-1 - TRBV9 - CASSARRGTTEAFF TGTGCCAGCAGCGCCCGACGGGGGACCACTGAAGCTTTCTTT
TRBJ2-6 - TRBV6-1 - CASSETWGPGANVLTF TGTGCCAGCAGTGAAACGTGGGGACCTGGGGCCAACGTCCTGACTTTC
TRBJ2-3 - TRBV4-2 - CASSQGEAVNTDTQYF TGTGCCAGCAGCCAAGGGGAAGCGGTTAACACAGATACGCAGTATTTT
TRBJ2-7 - TRBV7-9 - CASSYKDVYEQYF TGTGCCAGCAGCTATAAGGATGTTTACGAGCAGTACTTC
TRBJ2-7 - TRBV5-4 - CASGGGAHEQYF TGTGCCAGCGGCGGAGGGGCTCACGAGCAGTACTTC
TRBJ1-1 - TRBV7-6 - CASSDGGRTEAFF TGTGCCAGCAGCGACGGGGGGAGAACTGAAGCTTTCTTT
TRBJ2-1 - TRBV7-9 - CASRPSVSEQFF TGTGCCAGCCGACCAAGCGTGAGTGAGCAGTTCTTC
TRBJ2-2 - TRBV7-6 - CASSLGVLGQGNTGELFF TGTGCCAGCAGCTTAGGGGTATTGGGTCAGGGGAACACCGGGGAGCTGTTTTTT
TRBJ2-1 - TRBV7-9 - CASSPRGGSSYNEQFF TGTGCCAGCAGCCCCCGGGGCGGTAGCTCCTACAATGAGCAGTTCTTC
TRBJ1-5 TRBD1 TRBV4-2 - CASSTNTGGNQPQHF TGTGCCAGCAGCACAAACACAGGGGGCAATCAGCCCCAGCATTTT
TRBJ2-3 TRBD2 TRBV10-3 - CAISDLPGLAGRDPDTQYF TGTGCCATCAGTGACCTTCCGGGACTAGCGGGAAGAGATCCAGATACGCAGTATTTT
TRBJ2-1 - TRBV5-6 - CASSLNLGTYNEQFF TGTGCCAGCAGCTTGAATTTAGGGACATACAATGAGCAGTTCTTC
TRBJ1-2 - TRBV28 - CASSFGPAGYTF TGTGCCAGCAGTTTCGGGCCTGCGGGCTACACCTTC
TRBJ2-1 TRBD1 TRBV11-3 - CASSWDRGSYNEQFF TGTGCCAGCAGCTGGGACAGGGGCTCCTACAATGAGCAGTTCTTC
TRBJ2-3 TRBD2 TRBV6-6 - CASSQLAGGLDTQYF TGTGCCAGCAGTCAACTAGCGGGAGGGTTAGATACGCAGTATTTT
TRBJ2-3 - TRBV6-1 many CASSESVDLTDTQYF TGTGCCAGCAGTGAGTCGGTAGATCTGACAGATACGCAGTATTTT
TRBJ2-1 TRBD2 TRBV6-4 - CASSDSSAGDPNFLFF TGTGCCAGCAGTGACTCTTCAGCGGGAGACCCGAATTTTCTGTTCTTC
TRBJ1-1 - TRBV6-5 few CASSYSSNSEAFF TGTGCCAGCAGTTACTCTAGCAATTCTGAAGCTTTCTTT